This T cell receptor beta chain derives from a study of PD-1 blockade in mismatch repair-deficient tumors. Mismatch repair deficiency was confirmed in all patients, by PCR or immunohistochemistry. TCR sequencing covered a few patients who responded to pembrolizumab. Assay used: immunoSEQ multiplex PCR; TCRdb lists only in-frame clones, some missing. The table has some 100,000 clones, approximately 80% seen once; the top ten hold approximately 6.8%. Germline CDR1 is SGDLS and CDR2 is YYNGEE. There are 15 residues in the CDR3. Trimming removed 5 bases from V and 7 bases from J; junction bases left unmatched: 5. Study-level findings and limits: Tumor-resident clones, often absent from pretreatment blood, expanded after pembrolizumab and then contracted.

As to this clone: Its antigen is undetermined.

The receptor's source is an adult with mismatch repair-deficient cancer. Sequencing used peripheral blood, obtained roughly 35 weeks after starting pembrolizumab. The chain couples TRBV9 to TRBJ2-1; TRBD2 matches at 14 bases. DNA of the CDR3: TGTGCCAGCAGTTCCGGGACTAGCGGGAGTAATGAGCAGTTCTTC. Encoded protein: CASSSGTSGSNEQFF.